This T cell receptor (beta chain) was recovered during a study of radiotherapy plus CTLA-4 blockade in lung cancer. Study results and limitations: Subsequent to radiotherapy plus ipilimumab, tumor-derived TCR clones underwent expansion in blood.

In its sample, this clone was seen once. Its antigen is still unknown. The germline gives CDR1 MNHEY, CDR2 SVGAGI. J lost 3 bases, V lost 0 bases, and 4 bases had no gene match. The CDR3 spans 15 residues. Assay used: immunoSEQ multiplex PCR; TCRdb lists only in-frame clones, some missing. The table shows under 70,000 clones, with roughly 80% occurring only once. Focal radiation plus CTLA-4 blockade with ipilimumab was given to patients with chemo-refractory metastatic non-small-cell lung cancer. Material: peripheral blood, obtained from a patient treated with radiotherapy plus ipilimumab. The TCR was taken from a human donor with non-small cell lung cancer who had a complete response to radiotherapy plus ipilimumab. This chain uses TRBV6-5 with TRBJ1-1; 7 nucleotides line up with TRBD1. The CDR3 sequence is CASSYSAGGYTEAFF. The CDR3 nucleotides are TGTGCCAGCAGTTACTCCGCAGGGGGATACACTGAAGCTTTCTTT.